This entry lists 15 T cell receptor beta chains sequenced from one sample in a study of CD8 T cells in Susac syndrome. Random hexamers primed reverse transcription of about 0.5 to 1 ug RNA. TCRdb reprocessed the immunoSEQ multiplex PCR reads with MiXCR, giving one entry per CDR3 protein. The sample yields some 190,000 distinct CDR3 sequences, approximately 95% seen once. Sequencing was done on a sample of CD4+ T cells from PBMCs. The receptors here all came from a human donor in good health.

The chain has TRBV7-9 and TRBJ1-6, with D hard to call. Germline V gene lookup returns CDR1 SEHNR and CDR2 FQNEAQ (reference sequence). V dropped 1 base and J dropped 9 bases, with 10 bases sitting between them. The CDR3 sequence is 14 residues long. CDR3 DNA sequence: TGTGCCAGCAGCTTAGGTGTGGTTAGTTCACCCCTCCACTTT. Its translation is CASSLGVVSSPLHF.

V is TRBV11-2 and J is TRBJ2-3; D ambiguous. CDR1 is SGHAT, CDR2 FQNNGV, per germline. The CDR3 length is 17 residues. Trimming left V 4 bases short and J 2 bases short, with 19 bases between. The chain's CDR3 is CASSYPAHPISTDTQYF. CDR3 DNA: TGTGCCAGCAGCTACCCCGCCCACCCGATATCCACAGATACGCAGTATTTT. The whole variable domain, filled in from reference TRBV11-2 and TRBJ2-3, reads EAGVAQSPRYKIIEKRQSVAFWCNPISGHATLYWYQQILGQGPKLLIQFQNNGVVDDSQLPKDRFSAERLKGVDSTLKIQPAKLEDSAVYLCASSYPAHPISTDTQYFGPGTRLTVL.

In this sample, this clonotype turned up once. The V gene is TRBV29-1, the J gene TRBJ2-5; D is unresolved. The CDR3 contains 12 residues. The germline V and J ends were trimmed by 4 bases and 5 bases, with 11 bases remaining between them. Germline V CDR1 and CDR2: SQVTM, ANQGSEA. As DNA, the CDR3 is TGCAGCGTTGTCGGCCCTCGGGAGACCCAGTACTTC. Its protein is CSVVGPRETQYF. Using reference TRBV29-1 and TRBJ2-5 for the parts outside the CDR3, the full variable domain is SAVISQKPSRDICQRGTSLTIQCQVDSQVTMMFWYRQQPGQSLTLIATANQGSEATYESGFVIDKFPISRPNLTFSTLTVSNMSPEDSSIYLCSVVGPRETQYFGPGTRLLVL.

The chain couples TRBV3-1 to TRBJ2-5; 8 bases agree with TRBD1. This CDR3 comprises 15 residues. The V gene end was trimmed by 3 bases and the J gene end by 4 bases; junction bases not matched to a gene: 7. CDR1 is LGHDT and CDR2 is YNNKEL in the germline V gene (reference sequence). The CDR3 nucleotides read TGTGCCAGCAGCCAGGACCTCGGACAGGGAGAGACCCAGTACTTC. It is translated as CASSQDLGQGETQYF.

The J gene is TRBJ1-1, the V gene TRBV12-3 or TRBV12-4; D is possibly TRBD1 (5 bases). The CDR3 has 14 amino acids. V lost 3 bases and J lost 1, with 9 bases in between. The chain's CDR3 is CASSFQGRNTEAFF. In DNA form, the CDR3 reads TGTGCCAGCAGTTTCCAGGGCAGGAACACTGAAGCTTTCTTT.

The rearrangement uses TRBV15 and TRBJ2-7; D call uncertain. The CDR3 contains 13 residues. Per germline, CDR1 LNHNV and CDR2 YYDKDF (reference sequence). V was shortened by 0 bases and J by 4 bases, with 7 bases between the two germline ends. The CDR3 loop reads CATSRDPRYEQYV. CDR3 nucleotide sequence: TGTGCCACCAGCAGAGATCCACGATACGAGCAGTACGTC.

This clonotype was seen once. The V gene is TRBV27, the J gene TRBJ1-2, with D uncertain. Germline V gives CDR1 MNHEY, CDR2 SMNVEV (reference sequence). Trimming pared 4 bases from V and 5 bases from J, leaving 11 bases between. The CDR3 runs to 13 residues. Written as DNA, the CDR3 is TGTGCCAGCAGTTCGGCGGGCCGTTATGGCTACACCTTC. This translates into CASSSAGRYGYTF.

This chain links TRBV20-1 with TRBJ1-1; D unresolved. The CDR3 loop spans 15 amino acids. V lost 3 bases to trimming and J lost 6 bases, with 20 bases between them. Germline CDR1 and CDR2: DFQATT and SNEGSKA (reference sequence). CDR3 in DNA: TGCAGTGCTAGGTCGCCTGGTGCGGGGTTCCCTGAAGCTTTCTTT. The encoded protein is CSARSPGAGFPEAFF.

This chain connects TRBV23-1 to TRBJ2-7; 7 bases align to TRBD1. TRBV23-1 is labeled an ORF, and its function is uncertain. With V trimmed by 4 bases and J by 2 bases, 8 bases remained unmatched. The CDR3 spans 15 residues. The CDR3 reads CASSLKRDSAYEQYF. As DNA, the CDR3 is TGCGCCAGCAGTCTAAAAAGGGACAGCGCCTACGAGCAGTACTTC.

This clonotype was seen only a few times. This chain uses TRBV7-9 with TRBJ2-5; tentatively, D is TRBD1 (5 bases). The V end lost 6 bases, the J end lost 3 bases, and 8 bases lay between the germline ends. Germline V gene lookup returns CDR1 SEHNR and CDR2 FQNEAQ (reference sequence). The CDR3 runs 12 residues. DNA of the CDR3: TGTGCCAGCAGAAAAGGGGAAGAGACCCAGTACTTC. Translating it yields CASRKGEETQYF.

The chain combines TRBV4-1 with TRBJ1-2, with D maybe TRBD1 (6 bases). Looked up from germline, CDR1 is MGHRA and CDR2 is YSYEKL. The CDR3 is 15 amino acids. V was clipped by 0 bases and J by 5 bases, with 13 bases between them. The CDR3 coding sequence is TGCGCCAGCAGCCAAGATCCAACAGGGCTATATGGCTACACCTTC. This translates into CASSQDPTGLYGYTF.

The rearrangement joins TRBV12-3 or TRBV12-4 to TRBJ2-5; D remains ambiguous. CDR3 size: 14 residues. V gave up 3 bases and J gave up 1 base, with 9 bases separating them. CDR3 sequence (DNA): TGTGCCAGCAGTTTCCTCTACAGCCAAGAGACCCAGTACTTC. Translated: CASSFLYSQETQYF.

The rearrangement joins TRBV3-1 to TRBJ2-2; 11 nucleotides line up with TRBD2. CDR1 is LGHDT, CDR2 YNNKEL, per germline (reference sequence). The CDR3 length is 13 residues. V shed 5 bases, J shed 7 bases, and the junction held 0 bases outside the gene matches. This CDR3 is CASSGTSGGELFF. The CDR3, as DNA: TGTGCCAGCAGCGGGACTAGCGGCGGGGAGCTGTTTTTT.

This clonotype is a singleton in its sample. The V call is TRBV20-1, the J call TRBJ2-1; 8 bases map to TRBD1. Germline V lookup: CDR1 DFQATT, CDR2 SNEGSKA (reference sequence). V dropped 2 bases and J dropped 6; count of bases not matched to a gene: 3. The CDR3 runs 13 residues. CDR3 loop: CSARQGATNEQFF. CDR3 coding DNA: TGCAGTGCTAGACAGGGGGCCACCAATGAGCAGTTCTTC.

V and J are TRBV7-2 and TRBJ2-6; D is ambiguous. Germline lookup yields CDR1 SGHTA and CDR2 FQGNSA. With 5 bases removed from V and 1 base from J, the gap between germline ends came to 12 bases. The CDR3 spans 16 residues. CDR3 in amino acids: CASSPALGSGANVLTF. In DNA form, the CDR3 reads TGTGCCAGCAGCCCTGCCCTGGGGTCTGGGGCCAACGTCCTGACTTTC.